This T cell receptor beta chain is from a study of T cells in Graves' hyperthyroidism and ophthalmopathy. CDR1 and CDR2 from the germline V gene are SNHLY and FYNNEI. The CDR3 totals 11 residues. V was pared by 6 bases and J by 6 bases, with 6 bases between. RNA transcripts served as the template for amplifying TCR beta CDR3 regions. HTBI primers drove first-round RT-PCR of the TCR CDR3. TCRdb re-analysed the multiplex PCR reads in MiXCR, keeping a single row per CDR3 protein. The sample has around 300,000 distinct CDR3 sequences, about an eighth seen once. This clonotype was seen at least ten times. The receptor was derived from a woman aged 40 to 49 with Graves' hyperthyroidism. The rearrangement joins TRBV2 to TRBJ2-1; D is unclear. The sequencing sample was made of blood. CDR3 in DNA: TGTGCCAGCAGGGTCAGCAATGAGCAGTTCTTC. Protein product: CASRVSNEQFF.